The rows below give T cell receptor beta chains drawn from one sample of a study of spatial heterogeneity in lung cancer. TCRdb called the 5' RACE reads again in MiXCR, with one record for every CDR3 protein. The sample includes 60,000 to 65,000 distinct CDR3 sequences, approximately 8.9% seen only once; the top ten take roughly 15%. The sequenced sample was PBMCs, obtained at surgery. These receptors all come from a female donor with early-stage non-small cell lung cancer. Both conserved end residues are part of each CDR3. D genes are given only for firm matches. Rows may omit the clone size; those that give it use once, few, many or a size class.

v_call,d_call,j_call,clone_size,cdr3_nt,cdr3_aa
TRBV3-1,.,TRBJ1-3,many,TGTGCCAGCAGCCTAGGGGCCGGGGTAGGAAACACCATATATTTT,CASSLGAGVGNTIYF
TRBV12-3/TRBV12-4,.,TRBJ2-3,many,TGTGCCAGCAGTCGCCGGGGCTACGGCACAGATACGCAGTATTTT,CASSRRGYGTDTQYF
TRBV11-1,TRBD1,TRBJ2-3,few,TGTGCCAGCAGCTCCCGGCCCGGGACAGGGCGTGAGTATACGCAGTATTTT,CASSSRPGTGREYTQYF
TRBV4-1,.,TRBJ2-1,few,TGCGCCAGCAGCCAAGAAGAGGGGAGCCGCTACAATGAGCAGTTCTTC,CASSQEEGSRYNEQFF
TRBV15,.,TRBJ2-3,many,TGTGCCACCAGCAGAGCCTTGTTTGTCGGAACAGATACGCAGTATTTT,CATSRALFVGTDTQYF
TRBV7-9,.,TRBJ1-5,many,TGTGCCAGCAGCTCCATCGCGGGGGGGAATCAGCCCCAGCATTTT,CASSSIAGGNQPQHF
TRBV11-2,.,TRBJ1-1,.,TGTGCCAGCAGCGGGGAGAGCGCTGAAGCTTTCTTT,CASSGESAEAFF
TRBV7-2,.,TRBJ2-3,many,TGTGCCAGCAGCTTTGCTAGCACAGATACGCAGTATTTT,CASSFASTDTQYF
TRBV2,.,TRBJ2-3,many,TGTGCCAGCAGTGTCTCGACACGGAGCACAGATACGCAGTATTTT,CASSVSTRSTDTQYF
TRBV6-1,TRBD1,TRBJ1-4,few,TGTGCCAGCAGTGAAGGTTTGGGGACAGGGAATGAAAAACTGTTTTTT,CASSEGLGTGNEKLFF
TRBV12-3/TRBV12-4,.,TRBJ1-5,.,TGTGCCAGCAGTTTCGCACAGGACAATCAGCCCCAGCATTTT,CASSFAQDNQPQHF
TRBV28,.,TRBJ2-1,many,TGTGCCAGCCTTAGGGTCGGGACTCCTTTCTTCGATGAGCAGTTCTTC,CASLRVGTPFFDEQFF
TRBV19,.,TRBJ2-7,many,TGTGCCAGTAGTATGGATGGGACTCTTGTGACCTACGAGCAGTACTTC,CASSMDGTLVTYEQYF
TRBV4-1,.,TRBJ1-2,many,TGCGCCAGCAGCGAGGGTTCGAGGAACGGCTACACCTTC,CASSEGSRNGYTF
TRBV6-2/TRBV6-3,.,TRBJ2-1,many,TGTGCCAGCAGCCCCGGACGGTACAATGAGCAGTTCTTC,CASSPGRYNEQFF
TRBV29-1,.,TRBJ1-5,many,TGCAGCGTTGGAGGGGCCAATCAGCCCCAGCATTTT,CSVGGANQPQHF
TRBV28,.,TRBJ1-5,few,TGTGCCAGCAGTTCGGCCCAGGGGAGCAATCAGCCCCAGCATTTT,CASSSAQGSNQPQHF
TRBV11-2,.,TRBJ2-2,many,TGTGCCAGCAGCTTACACTCCGGGGTGAACACCGGGGAGCTGTTTTTT,CASSLHSGVNTGELFF